Shown below are 5 T cell receptor beta chains from a single sample sequenced in a study of shared clonotypes between healthy human individuals. Naive-designated CD8 cells lacked CD45RO, were positively enriched for CCR7, and omitted terminally differentiated effector memory CD45RA+ cells. The repertoire was sequenced with immunoSEQ multiplex PCR; TCRdb's copy has only in-frame clones and lacks some. The table records 550,000 to 750,000 clones, 92% of them present only once. Specimen: naive CD8+ T cells sorted from blood. The receptors here all came from a young man in good health.

The chain carries TRBV29-1 and TRBJ1-4; D is unclear. The CDR3 is made up of 12 amino acids. The V and J ends lost 7 bases and 15 bases respectively, with 21 bases between them. Germline V gene data show CDR1 as SQVTM and CDR2 as ANQGSEA. CDR3 bases: TGCAGCGCGACCGCCCTGAATGGTCGAGTGTTTTTT. Residues: CSATALNGRVFF.

This clone was found once. The chain uses TRBV28 and TRBJ1-5; TRBD1 aligns across 9 bases. V gave up 7 bases and J gave up 6 bases; unmatched junction bases: 28. From germline, CDR1 is MDHEN and CDR2 SYDVKM. The CDR3 totals 21 residues. Here the CDR3 DNA reads TGTGCCAGCACTTTCGGACGCGGACCGGGACAGGGTCCCTTTATGAGTCAGCCCCAGCATTTT. It yields the protein CASTFGRGPGQGPFMSQPQHF.

The rearrangement links TRBV4-1 to TRBJ2-7; D call uncertain. CDR3 length: 15 amino acids. CDR1 is MGHRA and CDR2 is YSYEKL in the germline V gene. Trimming pared 0 bases from V and 1 base from J, leaving 10 bases between. The CDR3 region is CASSQDRWNSYEQYF. CDR3 DNA: TGCGCCAGCAGCCAAGATCGATGGAATTCCTACGAGCAGTACTTC.

This chain connects TRBV7-2 to TRBJ2-7, with 8 bases identical to TRBD1. V lost 5 bases to trimming and J lost 4 bases; unmatched junction nucleotides: 4. The CDR3 is 13 amino acids. Per the germline V gene, CDR1 is SGHTA and CDR2 is FQGNSA. CDR3 sequence: CASSLGTGYEQYF. The CDR3 bases are TGTGCCAGCAGCCTAGGGACAGGTTACGAGCAGTACTTC.

The rearrangement uses TRBV27 and TRBJ2-3; 8 bases match TRBD2. Germline-derived CDR1 and CDR2 are MNHEY and SMNVEV (reference sequence). The length of the CDR3 is 14 residues. V lost 1 base and J lost 5; bases outside the gene matches: 2. CDR3 sequence: CASSLLAGIDTQYF. CDR3 in DNA: TGTGCCAGCAGTTTATTAGCGGGGATAGATACGCAGTATTTT.